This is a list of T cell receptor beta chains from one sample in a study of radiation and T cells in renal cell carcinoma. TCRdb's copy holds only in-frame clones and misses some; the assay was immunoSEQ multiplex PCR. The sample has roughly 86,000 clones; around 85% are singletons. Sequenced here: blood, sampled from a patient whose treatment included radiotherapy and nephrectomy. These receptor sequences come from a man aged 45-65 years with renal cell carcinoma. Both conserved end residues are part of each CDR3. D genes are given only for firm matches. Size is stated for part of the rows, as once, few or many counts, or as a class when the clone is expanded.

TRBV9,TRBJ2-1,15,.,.,TGTGCCAGCAGCGTAGGAACTCTCCCAGTCGCTGAGCAGTTCTTC,CASSVGTLPVAEQFF
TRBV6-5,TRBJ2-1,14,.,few,TGTGCCAGCAGTTCCGGACAAACCTACAATGAGCAGTTCTTC,CASSSGQTYNEQFF
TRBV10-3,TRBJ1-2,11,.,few,TGTGCCATCAGTGAAACGGCTGGCTACACCTTC,CAISETAGYTF
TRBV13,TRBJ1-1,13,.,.,TGTGCCAGCAGCTTGTCCTGGGGCACTGAAGCTTTCTTT,CASSLSWGTEAFF
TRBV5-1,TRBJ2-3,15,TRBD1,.,TGCGCCAGCAGCTTACAGGGGGTCAGGACAGATACGCAGTATTTT,CASSLQGVRTDTQYF
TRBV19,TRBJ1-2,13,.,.,TGTGCCAGTAGTAGTGGAGACGTGTATGGCTACACCTTC,CASSSGDVYGYTF
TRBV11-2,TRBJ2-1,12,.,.,TGTGCCAGCAGCTCGAGGACTTCTCGGCAGTTCTTC,CASSSRTSRQFF
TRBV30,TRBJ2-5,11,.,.,TGTGCCTGGAGTGCCCTCCGGACCCAGTACTTC,CAWSALRTQYF
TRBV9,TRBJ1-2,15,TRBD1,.,TGTGCCAGCAGCCCATCGACAGGGATTAACTATGGCTACACCTTC,CASSPSTGINYGYTF
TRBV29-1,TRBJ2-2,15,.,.,TGCAGCGTTGAAGGGGGGCGTGGGGTGGCCGGGGAGCTGTTTTTT,CSVEGGRGVAGELFF
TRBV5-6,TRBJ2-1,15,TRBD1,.,TGTGCCAGCAGCTTTGAAGGGGGCGCGGGTAATGAGCAGTTCTTC,CASSFEGGAGNEQFF
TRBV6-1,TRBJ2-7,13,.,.,TGTGCCAGCAGTCTACAGGGAAGGGACGAGCAGTACTTC,CASSLQGRDEQYF
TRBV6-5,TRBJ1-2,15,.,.,TGTGCCAGCAGTCGCCAAGGGCGTGGGTTGGGCGGCTACACCTTC,CASSRQGRGLGGYTF
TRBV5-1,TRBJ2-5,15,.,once,TGCGCCAGCAGCTTCTATCCGAATCGGGGGGAGACCCAGTACTTC,CASSFYPNRGETQYF
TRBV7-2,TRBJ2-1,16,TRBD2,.,TGTGCCAGCAGCCCCATAGCGGGGGGGATATACAATGAGCAGTTCTTC,CASSPIAGGIYNEQFF
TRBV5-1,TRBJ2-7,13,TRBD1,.,TGCGCCAGCAGCTTGCAGGGGGCTTACGAGCAGTACTTC,CASSLQGAYEQYF
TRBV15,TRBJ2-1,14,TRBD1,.,TGTGCCACCAGACAGGGGGTAGGCGGGAATGAGCAGTTCTTC,CATRQGVGGNEQFF
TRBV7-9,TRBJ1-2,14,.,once,TGTGCCAGCAGCTACGGGACCGAAGGCCATGGCTACACCTTC,CASSYGTEGHGYTF
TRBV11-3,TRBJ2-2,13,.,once,TGTGCCAGCAGCCTTCGACAGGCCGGGGAGCTGTTTTTT,CASSLRQAGELFF
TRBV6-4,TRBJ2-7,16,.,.,TGTGCCAGCAGTGTAGGGCAGGCGATCCCCCCCTACGAGCAGTACTTC,CASSVGQAIPPYEQYF
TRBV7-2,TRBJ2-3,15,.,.,TGTGCCAGCAAGCCCCGGGCCGCAGGGTTAGATACGCAGTATTTT,CASKPRAAGLDTQYF
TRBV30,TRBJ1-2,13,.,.,TGTGCCTGGAGTGGGTCACAAACCCTTGGCTACACCTTC,CAWSGSQTLGYTF
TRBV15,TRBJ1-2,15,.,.,TGTGCCACCAGCAGAGGATCCGGGACGGCACTTGGCTACACCTTC,CATSRGSGTALGYTF
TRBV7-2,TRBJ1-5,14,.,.,TGTGCCAGCAGCCGGCCGGATAGCAATCAGCCCCAGCATTTT,CASSRPDSNQPQHF
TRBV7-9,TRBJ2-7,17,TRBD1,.,TGTGCCAGCAGCTTCAAAGCGACCGGGACAGGGTTATACGAGCAGTACTTC,CASSFKATGTGLYEQYF
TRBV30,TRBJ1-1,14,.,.,TGTGCCTGGACCCTCAAAATTCAGAACACTGAAGCTTTCTTT,CAWTLKIQNTEAFF
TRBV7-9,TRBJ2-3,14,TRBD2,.,TGTGCCAGCAGCCTTTGGCGGGAGACAGATACGCAGTATTTT,CASSLWRETDTQYF
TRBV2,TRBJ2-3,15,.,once,TGTGCCAGCAAGGAGGGACTGGTAAAATCAGATACGCAGTATTTT,CASKEGLVKSDTQYF
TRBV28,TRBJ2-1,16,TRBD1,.,TGTGCCAGCAGTTCCCCAGGGGACAGCTCCTACAATGAGCAGTTCTTC,CASSSPGDSSYNEQFF
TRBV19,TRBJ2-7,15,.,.,TGTGCCAGTAGTATTCGACTTGGGGTACCCTACGAGCAGTACTTC,CASSIRLGVPYEQYF
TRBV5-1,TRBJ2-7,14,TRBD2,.,TGCGCCAGCAGCTTGGGGGCGGGAGCCTACGAGCAGTACTTC,CASSLGAGAYEQYF
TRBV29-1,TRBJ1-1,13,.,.,TGCAGCGTTGCCATTAGGGCAGACACTGAAGCTTTCTTT,CSVAIRADTEAFF
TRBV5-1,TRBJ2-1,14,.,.,TGCGCCAGCAGCTTCGAGGGATCTTACAATGAGCAGTTCTTC,CASSFEGSYNEQFF
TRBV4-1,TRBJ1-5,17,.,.,TGCGCCAGCAGCCAAGATCGAGACAGAACCAGCAATCAGCCCCAGCATTTT,CASSQDRDRTSNQPQHF
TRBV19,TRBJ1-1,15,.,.,TGTGCCAGTAGGCGCTCCAATTTGGCAGACACTGAAGCTTTCTTT,CASRRSNLADTEAFF
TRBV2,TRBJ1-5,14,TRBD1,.,TGTGCCAGCAGGGTCGGCACAGGGGATCAGCCCCAGCATTTT,CASRVGTGDQPQHF
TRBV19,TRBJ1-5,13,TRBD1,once,TGTGCCAGTGCAAGACAGGGGGCTCAGCCCCAGCATTTT,CASARQGAQPQHF
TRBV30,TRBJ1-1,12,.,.,TGTGCCGCCGCGAAAGGGGGGGCTGAAGCTTTCTTT,CAAAKGGAEAFF
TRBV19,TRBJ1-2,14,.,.,TGTGCCAGTAGCCCTTCCGTAGATAACTATGGCTACACCTTC,CASSPSVDNYGYTF
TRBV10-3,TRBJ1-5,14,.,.,TGTGCCATCACCGAGGACAGATTGAATCAGCCCCAGCATTTT,CAITEDRLNQPQHF
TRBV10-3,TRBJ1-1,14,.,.,TGTGCCATCAGAACCGGACAGATGAACACTGAAGCTTTCTTT,CAIRTGQMNTEAFF
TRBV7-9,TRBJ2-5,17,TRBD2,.,TGTGCCAGCAGCTTGGCCGGAGCGGGGCTGAACCAAGAGACCCAGTACTTC,CASSLAGAGLNQETQYF
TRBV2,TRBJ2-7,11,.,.,TGTGCCAGCAGGATAAATTGGGAGCAGTACTTC,CASRINWEQYF
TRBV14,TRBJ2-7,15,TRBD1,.,TGTGCCAGCAGCCAAGAAACAGGGGGCTCCTACGAGCAGTACTTC,CASSQETGGSYEQYF
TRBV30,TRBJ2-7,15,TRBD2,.,TGTGCCTGGTTCACCGGGACTAGCGGGAGGTACGAGCAGTACTTC,CAWFTGTSGRYEQYF
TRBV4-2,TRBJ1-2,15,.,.,TGTGCCAGCAGCCAAGATCAAGGGACTTACTATGGCTACACCTTC,CASSQDQGTYYGYTF
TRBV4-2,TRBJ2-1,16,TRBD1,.,TGTGCCAGCAGCCATGCTCCGGGACAGGAGTACAATGAGCAGTTCTTC,CASSHAPGQEYNEQFF
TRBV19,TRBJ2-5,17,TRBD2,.,TGTGCCAGTAGTATAATACGTGCGGGGGGCCGCAGTGAGACCCAGTACTTC,CASSIIRAGGRSETQYF
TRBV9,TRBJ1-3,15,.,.,TGTGCCAGCAGCGGACCAAGTCCCTCTGGAAACACCATATATTTT,CASSGPSPSGNTIYF
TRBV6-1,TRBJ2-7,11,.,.,TGTGCCAGCAGTGGAGTGGGGGAGCAGTACTTC,CASSGVGEQYF